This passage covers 2 T cell receptor beta chains from one sample sequenced in a study of blood T cell repertoires in COVID-19. Measured with immunoSEQ multiplex PCR; TCRdb has only the in-frame clones, and not every one. The repertoire holds hundreds of thousands of clones, with 87% as singletons. The source material was PBMCs or T cells enriched from blood (not recorded which). The origin of the receptors is a woman aged 18 to 35 who had recovered from COVID-19.

The CDR3 reads CASSTDRTSPLHF. In DNA form, the CDR3 reads TGTGCCAGCTCAACCGACAGGACCTCACCCCTCCACTTT. J is TRBJ1-6 and V is TRBV18; maybe TRBD1 (6 bases). The V gene's germline CDR1 is KGHSH and CDR2 LQKENI. V lost 5 bases and J lost 10, with 12 bases in between. This CDR3 is built from 13 residues.

The V gene is TRBV27, the J gene TRBJ2-1; the D gene is possibly TRBD1 (5 bases). Germline CDR1 and CDR2: MNHEY and SMNVEV (reference sequence). The CDR3 spans 15 residues. With 4 bases removed from V and 2 bases from J, the gap between germline ends came to 12 bases. The CDR3 loop is CASSSRQNTYNEQFF. CDR3 nucleotides: TGTGCCAGCAGTTCGCGACAGAATACCTACAATGAGCAGTTCTTC.